This TCR beta chain was documented in a study of blood T cell repertoires in COVID-19. This clone was recorded only once. Per the authors' pipeline: How many nucleated cells were present was estimated from reference gene primer amplification. The method was immunoSEQ multiplex PCR; TCRdb's version includes in-frame clones alone and lacks a portion of them. D and trimming come from the DNA, and the V and J calls and clone size come from that table. The table records fewer than 350,000 clones, around nine tenths of them present only once. The sequence was obtained from a man aged 40-49 years with active or convalescent COVID-19. Sequencing used peripheral blood.

This CDR3 is CASSLVDRGLPLHF. The CDR3 region has the DNA TGTGCCAGCAGTTTAGTTGACAGGGGATTGCCCCTCCACTTT. The rearrangement links TRBV28 to TRBJ1-6; 8 bases align to TRBD1. Trimming cost V 2 bases and J 13 bases; bases outside gene matches: 7. CDR1 is MDHEN and CDR2 is SYDVKM in the germline V gene. CDR3 size: 14 residues.